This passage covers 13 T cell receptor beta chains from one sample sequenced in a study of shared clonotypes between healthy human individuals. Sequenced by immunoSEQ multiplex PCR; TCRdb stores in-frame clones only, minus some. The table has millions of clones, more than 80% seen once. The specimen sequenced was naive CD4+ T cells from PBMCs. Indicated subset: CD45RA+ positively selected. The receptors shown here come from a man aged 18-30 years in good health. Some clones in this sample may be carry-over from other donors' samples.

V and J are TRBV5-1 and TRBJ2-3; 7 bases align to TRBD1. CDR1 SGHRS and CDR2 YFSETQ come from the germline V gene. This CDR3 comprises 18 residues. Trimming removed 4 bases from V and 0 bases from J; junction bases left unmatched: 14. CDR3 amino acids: CASSLLPGQRTSTDTQYF. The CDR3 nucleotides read TGCGCCAGCAGCCTCCTACCGGGACAGAGAACTAGCACAGATACGCAGTATTTT.

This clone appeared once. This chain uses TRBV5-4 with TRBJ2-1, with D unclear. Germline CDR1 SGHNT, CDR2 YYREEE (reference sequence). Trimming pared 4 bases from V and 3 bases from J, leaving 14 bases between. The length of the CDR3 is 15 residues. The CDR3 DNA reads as TGTGCCAGCAGCCCAAGGGTGGGGTACTACAATGAGCAGTTCTTC. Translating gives CASSPRVGYYNEQFF. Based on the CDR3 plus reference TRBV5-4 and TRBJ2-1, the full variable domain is ETGVTQSPTHLIKTRGQQVTLRCSSQSGHNTVSWYQQALGQGPQFIFQYYREEENGRGNFPPRFSGLQFPNYSSELNVNALELDDSALYLCASSPRVGYYNEQFFGPGTRLTVL.

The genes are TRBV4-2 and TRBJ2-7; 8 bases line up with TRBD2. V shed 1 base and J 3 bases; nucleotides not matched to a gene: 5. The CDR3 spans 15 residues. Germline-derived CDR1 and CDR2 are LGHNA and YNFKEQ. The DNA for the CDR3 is TGTGCCAGCAGCCAAGGACCGGGACTAGACTACGAGCAGTACTTC. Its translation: CASSQGPGLDYEQYF.

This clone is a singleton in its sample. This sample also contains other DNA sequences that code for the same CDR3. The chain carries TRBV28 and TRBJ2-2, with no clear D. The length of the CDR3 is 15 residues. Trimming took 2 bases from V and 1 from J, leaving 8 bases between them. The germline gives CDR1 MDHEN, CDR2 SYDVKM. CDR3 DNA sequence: TGTGCCAGCAGTTTACGCCGACAGAACACCGGGGAGCTGTTTTTT. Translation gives CASSLRRQNTGELFF.

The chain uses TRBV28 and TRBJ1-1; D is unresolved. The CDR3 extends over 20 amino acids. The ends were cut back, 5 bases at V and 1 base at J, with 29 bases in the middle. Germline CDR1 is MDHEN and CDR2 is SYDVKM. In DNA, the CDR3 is TGTGCCAGCAGTACCCGCATCCGTTCAGGTCCAGGACCCCCGAACACTGAAGCTTTCTTT. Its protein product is CASSTRIRSGPGPPNTEAFF.

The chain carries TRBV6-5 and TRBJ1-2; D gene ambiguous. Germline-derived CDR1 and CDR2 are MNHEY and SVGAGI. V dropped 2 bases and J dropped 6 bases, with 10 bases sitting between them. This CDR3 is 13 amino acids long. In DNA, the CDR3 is TGTGCCAGCAGTTACCTACCAAAGGATGGCTACACCTTC. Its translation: CASSYLPKDGYTF.

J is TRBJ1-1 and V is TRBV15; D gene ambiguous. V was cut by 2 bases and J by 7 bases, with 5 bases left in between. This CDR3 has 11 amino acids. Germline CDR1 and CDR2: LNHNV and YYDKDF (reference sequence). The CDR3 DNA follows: TGTGCCACCAGCAGAAATTTTGAAGCTTTCTTT. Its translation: CATSRNFEAFF.

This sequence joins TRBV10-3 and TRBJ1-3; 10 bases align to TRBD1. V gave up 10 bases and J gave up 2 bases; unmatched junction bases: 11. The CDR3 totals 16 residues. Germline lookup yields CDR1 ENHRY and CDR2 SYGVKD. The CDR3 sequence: CATKTTGQGAGNTIYF. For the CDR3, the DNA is TGTGCCACAAAGACCACAGGACAGGGGGCTGGAAACACCATATATTTT.

The CDR3, as DNA: TGTGCCAGCAGCCCCTTGGTGGGAAACTATGGCTACACCTTC. Its translation: CASSPLVGNYGYTF. V is TRBV11-2 and J is TRBJ1-2, with no clear D. CDR1 and CDR2 from the germline V gene are SGHAT and FQNNGV. V was cut by 5 bases and J by 2 bases, with 12 bases left in between. There are 14 residues in the CDR3.

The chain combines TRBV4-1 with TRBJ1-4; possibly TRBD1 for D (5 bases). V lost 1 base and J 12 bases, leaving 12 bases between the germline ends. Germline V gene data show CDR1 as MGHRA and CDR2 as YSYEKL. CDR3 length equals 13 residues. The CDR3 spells CASSQGGLRQLFF. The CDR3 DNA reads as TGCGCCAGCAGCCAAGGGGGCCTTCGGCAACTGTTTTTT.

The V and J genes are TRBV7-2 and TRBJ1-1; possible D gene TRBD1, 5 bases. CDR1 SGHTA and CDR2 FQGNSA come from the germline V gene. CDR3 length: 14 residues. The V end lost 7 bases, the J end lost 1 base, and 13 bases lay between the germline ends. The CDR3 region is CASTLGDGNTEAFF. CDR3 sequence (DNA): TGTGCCAGCACCCTGGGGGATGGGAACACTGAAGCTTTCTTT.

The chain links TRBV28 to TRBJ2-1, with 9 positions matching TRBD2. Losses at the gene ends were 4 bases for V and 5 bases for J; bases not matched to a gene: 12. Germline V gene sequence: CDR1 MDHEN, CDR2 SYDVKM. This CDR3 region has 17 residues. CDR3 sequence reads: CASSYSSVAGENNEQFF. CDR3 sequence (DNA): TGTGCCAGCAGTTACTCATCGGTAGCGGGAGAAAACAATGAGCAGTTCTTC.

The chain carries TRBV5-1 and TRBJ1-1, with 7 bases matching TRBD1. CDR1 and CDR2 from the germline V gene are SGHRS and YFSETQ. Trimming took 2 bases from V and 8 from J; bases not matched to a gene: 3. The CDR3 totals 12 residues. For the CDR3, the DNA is TGCGCCAGCAGCTTCGGACAGGCCGAAGCTTTCTTT. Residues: CASSFGQAEAFF.